The rows below give T cell receptor beta chains drawn from one sample of a study of vaccination and CD4 T cells after COVID-19. Their antigen targets remain unknown. TCRdb re-called the PCR reads through MiXCR, storing one row per CDR3 protein. Among 20,000 or so distinct CDR3 sequences listed, roughly 48% were seen once. The sequences come from CD4+ T cells from blood, cultured in vitro, collected before SARS-CoV-2 vaccination. The receptors originated from a human donor who had recovered from COVID-19. Both conserved end residues are part of each CDR3. A D gene is named only where the DNA matches it firmly. Only some rows state a clone size, as once, few, many or a class for expanded clones.

cdr3_aa,cdr3_nt,d_call,clone_size,v_call,j_call
CSARYGTAASGITDTQYF,TGCAGTGCTAGATACGGGACCGCGGCTAGCGGGATCACAGATACGCAGTATTTT,TRBD2,.,TRBV20-1,TRBJ2-3
CAISGNSNSGPTYEQYF,TGTGCCATCAGTGGGAATTCAAATAGCGGCCCCACCTACGAGCAGTACTTC,.,.,TRBV10-3,TRBJ2-7
CASSEKDRVGEQYF,TGTGCCAGCAGTGAAAAGGACAGGGTGGGCGAGCAGTACTTC,TRBD1,.,TRBV2,TRBJ2-7
CASRRTSGNTGELFF,TGTGCCAGCAGGAGGACTAGCGGGAACACCGGGGAGCTGTTTTTT,TRBD2,.,TRBV2,TRBJ2-2
CASRTPPDRLMDTEAFF,TGTGCCAGCAGAACCCCTCCGGACAGGTTGATGGACACTGAAGCTTTCTTT,TRBD1,.,TRBV6-8,TRBJ1-1
CASSATGTYNEQFF,TGTGCCAGCAGTGCGACAGGGACCTACAATGAGCAGTTCTTC,TRBD1,.,TRBV6-1,TRBJ2-1
CASSFFGEQYF,TGTGCCAGCAGCTTCTTTGGCGAGCAGTACTTC,.,.,TRBV5-4,TRBJ2-7
CSARDFQTGGTEAFF,TGCAGTGCTAGAGACTTTCAAACAGGGGGCACTGAAGCTTTCTTT,TRBD1,few,TRBV20-1,TRBJ1-1
CASSLRGTSETQYF,TGTGCCAGCAGCCTTAGGGGGACTAGCGAGACCCAGTACTTC,TRBD2,.,TRBV7-2,TRBJ2-5
CASSLGGLSFTEAFF,TGTGCCAGCAGCTTAGGGGGGCTTTCTTTCACTGAAGCTTTCTTT,.,few,TRBV7-9,TRBJ1-1
CASSYRSGLYNEQFF,TGTGCCAGCAGTTACCGCAGCGGCCTCTACAATGAGCAGTTCTTC,.,.,TRBV6-5,TRBJ2-1
CASSSPVGGIHYGYTF,TGTGCCAGCAGCTCACCTGTCGGGGGGATCCACTATGGCTACACCTTC,.,.,TRBV5-4,TRBJ1-2
CAWSPGLALSTDTQYF,TGTGCCTGGAGTCCCGGACTAGCGCTGAGCACAGATACGCAGTATTTT,TRBD2,few,TRBV30,TRBJ2-3
CASSRIGFFAGSYEQYF,TGTGCCAGCTCACGAATAGGGTTTTTTGCGGGATCCTACGAGCAGTACTTC,.,.,TRBV18,TRBJ2-7
CASSYSFARGTYNSPLHF,TGTGCCAGCAGTTACTCGTTTGCGAGGGGCACCTATAATTCACCCCTCCACTTT,.,.,TRBV6-5,TRBJ1-6
CASSSPPTGLAGGGTDTQYF,TGTGCCAGCAGCTCCCCGCCCACGGGACTAGCGGGAGGAGGCACAGATACGCAGTATTTT,TRBD2,.,TRBV7-3,TRBJ2-3
CASTRQGASETQYF,TGTGCCAGCACCCGACAGGGGGCTTCAGAGACCCAGTACTTC,TRBD1,.,TRBV6-1,TRBJ2-5
CATSRVSIQEETQYF,TGTGCCACCAGCAGAGTAAGCATTCAAGAAGAGACCCAGTACTTC,.,few,TRBV15,TRBJ2-5
CASSLVLHIGARNYGYTF,TGTGCCAGCAGCTTAGTGTTGCACATCGGGGCACGGAACTATGGCTACACCTTC,.,few,TRBV7-2,TRBJ1-2
CATQGGRDYGYTF,TGTGCCACCCAGGGGGGGCGAGACTATGGCTACACCTTC,TRBD1,.,TRBV27,TRBJ1-2
CASRDQGRTEAFF,TGTGCCAGCAGGGACCAGGGACGGACTGAAGCTTTCTTT,.,.,TRBV28,TRBJ1-1
CASTRGQGQETQYF,TGCGCCAGTACCCGCGGACAGGGACAAGAGACCCAGTACTTC,TRBD1,.,TRBV5-1,TRBJ2-5
CSAWTGTNNEQFF,TGCAGTGCTTGGACAGGGACAAACAATGAGCAGTTCTTC,TRBD1,few,TRBV20-1,TRBJ2-1
CASSYRTGGTYRSTEAFF,TGTGCCAGCAGTTACAGGACAGGGGGCACGTATAGAAGCACTGAAGCTTTCTTT,TRBD1,.,TRBV6-5,TRBJ1-1
CASSVAGGPAETQYF,TGTGCCAGCAGTGTAGCGGGAGGGCCTGCTGAGACCCAGTACTTC,TRBD2,.,TRBV5-6,TRBJ2-5
CASSTDRGSQPQHF,TGTGCCAGCTCCACTGACAGGGGATCTCAGCCCCAGCATTTT,TRBD1,.,TRBV27,TRBJ1-5
CASSLPLGPETQYF,TGTGCCAGCAGCTTACCCCTGGGACCGGAGACCCAGTACTTC,.,few,TRBV7-2,TRBJ2-5
CASTAGVSGTQYF,TGTGCCAGCACGGCAGGGGTATCGGGTACGCAGTATTTT,.,.,TRBV2,TRBJ2-3
CASRDETERPYGYTF,TGTGCCAGCAGAGACGAGACAGAGAGACCTTATGGCTACACCTTC,.,.,TRBV6-1,TRBJ1-2
CASIPDYTEAFF,TGTGCCAGCATACCGGACTACACTGAAGCTTTCTTT,.,.,TRBV6-1,TRBJ1-1
CASRLAGGRYEQYF,TGTGCCAGCCGTCTGGCGGGAGGGAGGTACGAGCAGTACTTC,TRBD2,.,TRBV5-4,TRBJ2-7
CASSPGGTVDYSNQPQHF,TGTGCCAGCAGTCCGGGGGGGACAGTCGATTATAGCAATCAGCCCCAGCATTTT,TRBD1,.,TRBV28,TRBJ1-5
CASSYAPNTEAFF,TGTGCCAGCAGCTATGCACCCAACACTGAAGCTTTCTTT,.,few,TRBV7-3,TRBJ1-1
CATSREGRRNTEAFF,TGTGCCACCAGCAGAGAGGGCAGGAGAAACACTGAAGCTTTCTTT,.,few,TRBV15,TRBJ1-1
CASSSEGGQNTDTQYF,TGTGCCAGCAGCTCCGAGGGGGGACAGAACACAGATACGCAGTATTTT,.,.,TRBV7-9,TRBJ2-3
CASSVQWGPYNEQFF,TGTGCCAGCAGTGTGCAGTGGGGGCCCTACAATGAGCAGTTCTTC,.,.,TRBV6-4,TRBJ2-1
CASGPMGLAATEELFF,TGCGCCAGCGGCCCAATGGGACTAGCGGCGACGGAGGAGCTGTTTTTT,TRBD2,.,TRBV4-1,TRBJ2-2
CSARGGSADTQYF,TGCAGTGCTAGAGGCGGTAGTGCAGATACGCAGTATTTT,.,.,TRBV20-1,TRBJ2-3
CATSIGLAPSGQFF,TGTGCCACCAGCATAGGACTAGCGCCTAGCGGGCAGTTCTTC,TRBD2,few,TRBV15,TRBJ2-1
CSARSGVPETQYF,TGCAGTGCTAGATCAGGCGTTCCGGAGACCCAGTACTTC,.,.,TRBV20-1,TRBJ2-5
CASSSDRGYFSGNTEAFF,TGTGCCAGCAGTTCGGACAGGGGGTATTTCTCCGGAAACACTGAAGCTTTCTTT,TRBD1,.,TRBV6-5,TRBJ1-1
CASLIGTEVNGYTF,TGTGCCAGCTTAATCGGGACAGAGGTAAATGGCTACACCTTC,TRBD1,.,TRBV6-1,TRBJ1-2
CSASRGHTIYF,TGCAGTGCTAGCAGGGGCCACACCATATATTTT,.,few,TRBV20-1,TRBJ1-3
CASSGVGNLDTEAFF,TGTGCCAGCAGTGGGGTCGGGAATTTGGACACTGAAGCTTTCTTT,.,.,TRBV2,TRBJ1-1
CASSFRDSPNTEAFF,TGTGCCAGCTCATTCCGGGACAGCCCGAACACTGAAGCTTTCTTT,TRBD1,.,TRBV18,TRBJ1-1
CSAAGGQRTDTQYF,TGCAGTGCTGCTGGGGGACAAAGAACAGATACGCAGTATTTT,.,few,TRBV20-1,TRBJ2-3
CSATTFSTGELFF,TGCAGTGCTACAACCTTCAGCACCGGGGAGCTGTTTTTT,.,few,TRBV20-1,TRBJ2-2
CASRSTGYSNQPQHF,TGTGCCAGCAGGTCCACAGGGTATAGCAATCAGCCCCAGCATTTT,.,.,TRBV6-1,TRBJ1-5
CAISQPGQGRTGELFF,TGTGCCATCAGCCAACCGGGACAGGGGCGCACCGGGGAGCTGTTTTTT,TRBD1,.,TRBV10-3,TRBJ2-2
CAWARAETEAFF,TGTGCCTGGGCCAGGGCGGAAACTGAAGCTTTCTTT,.,once,TRBV30,TRBJ1-1
CSASSQLGNEQFF,TGCAGTGCTAGTTCACAGCTAGGGAATGAGCAGTTCTTC,.,.,TRBV20-1,TRBJ2-1
CASSTRRDTNEQFF,TGTGCCAGCAGCACAAGAAGGGACACTAATGAGCAGTTCTTC,.,.,TRBV7-9,TRBJ2-1
CASSFRDYNSPLHF,TGTGCCAGCAGTTTCCGGGACTATAATTCACCCCTCCACTTT,.,few,TRBV27,TRBJ1-6
CASSVRVEGGDEQYF,TGTGCCAGCAGTGTGAGGGTAGAGGGTGGGGACGAGCAGTACTTC,.,.,TRBV6-4,TRBJ2-7
CSVDFYNEQFF,TGCAGCGTTGACTTTTACAATGAGCAGTTCTTC,.,.,TRBV29-1,TRBJ2-1
CASSRELGSSYNSPLHF,TGTGCCAGCAGCCGCGAACTCGGGAGCTCCTATAATTCACCCCTCCACTTT,.,.,TRBV7-9,TRBJ1-6
CASSPLDRGHNEQFF,TGTGCCAGCAGTCCTTTGGACAGGGGCCACAATGAGCAGTTCTTC,TRBD1,.,TRBV28,TRBJ2-1
CASSYSRGLAGQETQYF,TGTGCCAGCAGTTACTCGAGAGGACTAGCGGGGCAAGAGACCCAGTACTTC,TRBD2,.,TRBV6-2/TRBV6-3,TRBJ2-5
CASSQPGTSGSPDTQYF,TGTGCCAGCAGCCAACCCGGGACTAGCGGGAGCCCAGATACGCAGTATTTT,TRBD2,few,TRBV7-2,TRBJ2-3
CASSHNRGPHTDTQYF,TGTGCCAGCAGCCACAACAGGGGTCCCCACACAGATACGCAGTATTTT,TRBD1,.,TRBV7-2,TRBJ2-3